A selection of T cell receptor beta chains follows, all from one sample in a study of blood T cell repertoires in COVID-19. The assay was immunoSEQ multiplex PCR, and TCRdb's table has in-frame clones only and misses some. Here the sample spans around 18,000 clones, roughly nine tenths being singletons. Sequencing was performed on peripheral blood. The source is a man aged 55 to 70 with active COVID-19. Both conserved end residues are part of each CDR3. A D gene is named only where the DNA matches it firmly. The size field is filled for only some rows; it gives once, few, many or a size class.

J gene,V gene,D gene,clone size,CDR3 DNA,CDR3 protein
TRBJ2-1,TRBV7-9,.,few,TGTGCCAGCAGCGAAGCGGATAATGAGCAGTTCTTC,CASSEADNEQFF
TRBJ2-2,TRBV19,TRBD1,.,TGTGCCAGTACCACCCAGGGGGTTGGGCGGACCGGGGAGCTGTTTTTT,CASTTQGVGRTGELFF
TRBJ2-1,TRBV5-8,.,.,TGTGCCAGCAGCCTTTACAATGAGCAGTTCTTC,CASSLYNEQFF
TRBJ2-3,TRBV19,.,.,TGTGCCAGTAGTATAGGGTCGGCAGGGGGGTCAGATACGCAGTATTTT,CASSIGSAGGSDTQYF
TRBJ2-5,TRBV3-1/TRBV3-2,.,.,TGTGCCAGCAGTTCTACCGGGACAAAAGAGACCCAGTACTTC,CASSSTGTKETQYF
TRBJ1-2,TRBV7-9,.,.,TGTGCCAGCAGACTCGGTTTCGGGAGTCAGGGCTACACCTTC,CASRLGFGSQGYTF
TRBJ1-1,TRBV19,TRBD1,.,TGTGCCAGTAGAAATCCAGGGGGCGTGGGCACTGAAGCTTTCTTT,CASRNPGGVGTEAFF
TRBJ1-1,TRBV5-4,.,few,TGTGCCAGCAGCTTGGGGGGGGGAATGAACACTGAAGCTTTCTTT,CASSLGGGMNTEAFF
TRBJ2-7,TRBV2,TRBD2,.,TGTGCCAGCGGTGCGGGAGGAACGAGCTCCTACGAGCAGTACTTC,CASGAGGTSSYEQYF
TRBJ2-2,TRBV19,.,.,TGTGCCAGCCAATACTTAATTCCCGGGGAGCTGTTTTTT,CASQYLIPGELFF
TRBJ2-3,TRBV9,.,once,TGTGCCAGCAGTTGGGGGACGGGGGGCACAGATACGCAGTATTTT,CASSWGTGGTDTQYF
TRBJ1-2,TRBV5-5,.,.,TGTGCCAGCAGCCTCTACAGGGCCGAAGCCTTC,CASSLYRAEAF
TRBJ2-1,TRBV29-1,.,once,TGCAGCGTTGTAGGGGGGGCGAGGTCCTACAATGAGCAGTTCTTC,CSVVGGARSYNEQFF
TRBJ1-2,TRBV24-1,.,.,TGTGCCACCAGCCGACCCCCGGGACAACACCCCTATGGCTACACCTTC,CATSRPPGQHPYGYTF
TRBJ2-4,TRBV4-3,.,.,TGCGCCAGCAGCGCCAGACCCCAGGGCAAAAACATTCAGTACTTC,CASSARPQGKNIQYF
TRBJ1-1,TRBV11-3,.,few,TGTGCCAGCAGCAAACACCAGTACACTGAAGCTTTCTTT,CASSKHQYTEAFF
TRBJ1-4,TRBV4-1,.,once,TGCGCCAGCAGCCATCGCGCGGGTGAGCTTTATGAAAAACTGTTTTTT,CASSHRAGELYEKLFF
TRBJ2-7,TRBV11-2,TRBD2,.,TGTGCCAGCAGCTCAGGACTAGCGGGCTCCTACGAGCAGTACTTC,CASSSGLAGSYEQYF
TRBJ2-3,TRBV5-4,TRBD1,.,TGTGCCAGCAGCAAAGACAGGGGGCGCGGGACAGATACGCAGTATTTT,CASSKDRGRGTDTQYF
TRBJ1-1,TRBV18,TRBD1,.,TGTGCCAGCTCACCGCGGACAGGGGGCTACACTGAAGCTTTCTTT,CASSPRTGGYTEAFF
TRBJ1-5,TRBV7-9,.,.,TGTGCCAGCAGCTTAGATCCAGGGATGGGTCGGAATCAGCCCCAGCATTTT,CASSLDPGMGRNQPQHF
TRBJ2-4,TRBV4-2,TRBD2,.,TGTGCCAGCAGCCAAGGGCCCGAGCGGGGGGGATTAAACATTCAGTACTTC,CASSQGPERGGLNIQYF
TRBJ2-6,TRBV5-4,TRBD1,.,TGTGCCAGCAGCACAGACAGGGTAGCTGGGGCCAACGTCCTGACTTTC,CASSTDRVAGANVLTF
TRBJ2-5,TRBV29-1,.,.,TGCAGCGTTGACAGGGTGGGTGGCGTCGGGGAGACCCAGTACTTC,CSVDRVGGVGETQYF
TRBJ2-2,TRBV5-4,TRBD2,.,TGTGCCAGCAGCTGGATCCGACTAGCGGGAGAAGGCGCCGGGGAGCTGTTTTTT,CASSWIRLAGEGAGELFF
TRBJ2-1,TRBV10-3,TRBD2,.,TGTGCCATCAGTGGAGGAGCGGGAGGTCTGTTTAATGAGCAGTTCTTC,CAISGGAGGLFNEQFF
TRBJ1-5,TRBV4-1,.,.,TGCGCCAGCAGCCAAGCCTCCGGGGATCAGCCCCAGCATTTT,CASSQASGDQPQHF
TRBJ2-7,TRBV10-1,TRBD2,.,TGCGCCCGGGCCCTAGCGGATTTAAACTACGAGCAGTACTTC,CARALADLNYEQYF
TRBJ2-1,TRBV2,.,.,TGTGCCAGCAGTCTCAACGTTGGGAGCTCCTACAATGAGCAGTTCTTC,CASSLNVGSSYNEQFF
TRBJ2-3,TRBV6-2/TRBV6-3,TRBD2,.,TGTGCCAGCAGTTACACTCATTTAGCGGGAGACACAGATACGCAGTATTTT,CASSYTHLAGDTDTQYF
TRBJ2-4,TRBV19,.,once,TGTGCCAGTAGTCCTAACAGGGTGGCCAAAAACATTCAGTACTTC,CASSPNRVAKNIQYF
TRBJ1-1,TRBV12-5,.,.,TGTGCTAGTGGTTTGGGGAATACACAGGAAGCTTTCTTT,CASGLGNTQEAFF
TRBJ2-7,TRBV6-2/TRBV6-3,TRBD1,.,TGTGCCAGCAGTTACCCCACAACAGGGGGCGCCCACGAGCAGTACTTC,CASSYPTTGGAHEQYF
TRBJ2-7,TRBV29-1,TRBD2,.,TGCAGCACGATGGGACTAGCGGGAGGGGGTACCTACGAGCAGTACTTC,CSTMGLAGGGTYEQYF
TRBJ1-2,TRBV7-3,TRBD1,once,TGTGCCAGCAGCTTCGGGACAGACATTAACTATGGCTACACCTTC,CASSFGTDINYGYTF
TRBJ2-5,TRBV5-4,.,.,TGTGCCAGCAGCTTGGATAGAGAAGTCTCCTCGGAGACCCAGTACTTC,CASSLDREVSSETQYF
TRBJ2-6,TRBV7-9,TRBD1,.,TGTGCCAGCAGCCGAGCCCGCGGGACAGGGGTTCTCGGGGCCAACGTCCTGACTTTC,CASSRARGTGVLGANVLTF
TRBJ1-2,TRBV7-9,.,.,TGTGCCAGCAGCGTCAATTATGGCTACACCTTC,CASSVNYGYTF
TRBJ2-2,TRBV30,TRBD2,.,TGTGCCTGGAGTGTTGGGGGAGGGGCTACCGGGGAGCTGTTTTTT,CAWSVGGGATGELFF
TRBJ2-1,TRBV18,.,.,TGTGCCAGCTCACCGCCCGGGGGACTTAACAATGAGCAGTTCTTC,CASSPPGGLNNEQFF
TRBJ2-2,TRBV18,.,.,TGTGCCAGCTCACCAGATAGCCTTCAGACCGGGGAGCTGTTTTTT,CASSPDSLQTGELFF